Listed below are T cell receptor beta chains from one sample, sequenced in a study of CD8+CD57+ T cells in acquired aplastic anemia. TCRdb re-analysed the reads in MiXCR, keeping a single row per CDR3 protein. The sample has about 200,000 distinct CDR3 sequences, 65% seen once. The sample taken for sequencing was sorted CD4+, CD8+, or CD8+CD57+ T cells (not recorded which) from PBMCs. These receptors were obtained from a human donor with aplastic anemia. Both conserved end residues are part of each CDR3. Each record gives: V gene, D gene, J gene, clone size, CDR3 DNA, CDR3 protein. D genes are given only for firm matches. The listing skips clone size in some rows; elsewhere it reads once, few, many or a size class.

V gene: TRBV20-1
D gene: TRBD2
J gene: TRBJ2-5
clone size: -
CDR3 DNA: TGCAGTGCTATAGCTAGCGGGGGGGCGAGAGAGACCCAGTACTTC
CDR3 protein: CSAIASGGARETQYF

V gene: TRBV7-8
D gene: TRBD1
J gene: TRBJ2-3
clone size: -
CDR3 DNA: TGTGCCAGCAGCTTAGTAGGGGGCCCAGATACGCAGTATTTT
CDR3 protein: CASSLVGGPDTQYF

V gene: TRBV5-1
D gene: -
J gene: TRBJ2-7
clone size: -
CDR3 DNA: TGCGCCAGCAGCTGGGAACCCGGACGTTCGGGCGAGCAGTACTTC
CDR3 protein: CASSWEPGRSGEQYF

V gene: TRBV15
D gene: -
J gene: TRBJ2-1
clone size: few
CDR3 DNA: TGTGCCACCAGCAGGTCCTGGCTTCGCTCCTACAATGAGCAGTTCTTC
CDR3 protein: CATSRSWLRSYNEQFF

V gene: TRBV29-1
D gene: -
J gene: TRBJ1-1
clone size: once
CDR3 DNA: TGCAGCGTTGAAAGAGGGGGGTTGAACACTGAAGCTTTCTTT
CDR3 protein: CSVERGGLNTEAFF

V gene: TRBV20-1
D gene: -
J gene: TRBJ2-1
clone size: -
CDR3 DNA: TGCAGTGCCCGACAGTACAATGAGCAGTTCTTC
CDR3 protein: CSARQYNEQFF

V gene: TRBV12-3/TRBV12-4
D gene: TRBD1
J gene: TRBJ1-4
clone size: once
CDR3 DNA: TGTGCCAGCAGTTTAGGACAGGGGGTTGAAAAACTGTTTTTT
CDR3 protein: CASSLGQGVEKLFF

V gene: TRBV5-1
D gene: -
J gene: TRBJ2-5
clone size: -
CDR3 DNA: TGCGCCAGCAGCTTGTTCTCGGATAGGTTAGGAGAGACCCAGTACTTC
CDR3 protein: CASSLFSDRLGETQYF

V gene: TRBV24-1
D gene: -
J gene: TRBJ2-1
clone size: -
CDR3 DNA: TGTGCCACCAGTGCCCAAGGGGGAGAATATAGAAATGAGCAGTTCTTC
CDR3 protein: CATSAQGGEYRNEQFF

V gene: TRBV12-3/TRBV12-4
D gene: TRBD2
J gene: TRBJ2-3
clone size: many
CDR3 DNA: TGTGCCAGCAGTACAACTAGCGGGGGAAGCACAGATACGCAGTATTTT
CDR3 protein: CASSTTSGGSTDTQYF

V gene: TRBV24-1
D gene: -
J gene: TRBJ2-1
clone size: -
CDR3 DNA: TGTGCCACCGCCTTCGGGAATGAGCAGTTCTTC
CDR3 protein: CATAFGNEQFF

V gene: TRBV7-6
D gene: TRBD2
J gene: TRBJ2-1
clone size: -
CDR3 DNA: TGTGCCAGCAGCTTAGTCGCGGGAGGCTTAAGCGATGAGCAGTTCTTC
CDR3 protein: CASSLVAGGLSDEQFF

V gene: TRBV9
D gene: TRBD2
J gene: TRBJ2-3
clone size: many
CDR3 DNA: TGTGCCAGCAGCGCCAATAGCGGGGGCGCAGATACGCAGTATTTT
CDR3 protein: CASSANSGGADTQYF

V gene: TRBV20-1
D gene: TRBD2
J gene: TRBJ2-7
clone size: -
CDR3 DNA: TGCAGTGCTAGCCCGGACCTGGTCGGGGTAGCGGGAGAGCGGGAGCAGTACTTC
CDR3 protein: CSASPDLVGVAGEREQYF

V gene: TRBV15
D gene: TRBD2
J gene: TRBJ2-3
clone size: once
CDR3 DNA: TGTGCCACCAGCAGAGATCGTTCTAGCGGGTACACAGATACGCAGTATTTT
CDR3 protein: CATSRDRSSGYTDTQYF

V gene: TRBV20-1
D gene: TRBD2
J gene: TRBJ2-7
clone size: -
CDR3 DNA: TGCAGTGCTAGAGGGACTAGCGGGATTTACGAGCAGTACTTC
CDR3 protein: CSARGTSGIYEQYF

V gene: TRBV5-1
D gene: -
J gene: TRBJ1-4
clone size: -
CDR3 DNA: TGCGCCAGCAGCTTGGACGGCGAACTTAATGAAAAACTGTTTTTT
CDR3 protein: CASSLDGELNEKLFF

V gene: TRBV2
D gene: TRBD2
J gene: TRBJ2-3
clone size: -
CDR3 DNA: TGTGCCAGCAGAGCAAGCGGGGGGGATACGCAGTATTTT
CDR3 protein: CASRASGGDTQYF

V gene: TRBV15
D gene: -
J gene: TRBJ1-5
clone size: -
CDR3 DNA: TGTGCCACCAGCGGCCCGGGCTTTCTAAATCAGCCCCAGCATTTT
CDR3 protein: CATSGPGFLNQPQHF

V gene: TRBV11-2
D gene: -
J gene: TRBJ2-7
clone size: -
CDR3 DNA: TGTGCCAGCAGCTTAATACCGGGCGAGCAGTACTTC
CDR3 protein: CASSLIPGEQYF

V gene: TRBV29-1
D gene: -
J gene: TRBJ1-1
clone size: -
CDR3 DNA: TGCAGCGTTTTGTTGTGGAACACTGAAGCTTTCTTT
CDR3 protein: CSVLLWNTEAFF

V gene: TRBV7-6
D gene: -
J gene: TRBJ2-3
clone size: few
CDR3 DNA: TGTGCCAGCAGCTTAGTGGGCGCAGATACGCAGTATTTT
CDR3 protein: CASSLVGADTQYF

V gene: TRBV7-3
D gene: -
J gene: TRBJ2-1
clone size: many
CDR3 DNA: TGTGCCAGCAGCGCAGTCGGCCTTAATGAGCAGTTCTTC
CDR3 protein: CASSAVGLNEQFF

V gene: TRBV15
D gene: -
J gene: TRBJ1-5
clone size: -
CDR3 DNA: TGTGCCACCAGCAGAGATAGTCAGCCCCAGCATTTT
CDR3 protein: CATSRDSQPQHF

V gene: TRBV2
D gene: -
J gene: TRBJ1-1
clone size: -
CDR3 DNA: TGTGCCAGCAGCGTAGCTGGTGCGAACACTGAAGCTTTCTTT
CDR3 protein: CASSVAGANTEAFF

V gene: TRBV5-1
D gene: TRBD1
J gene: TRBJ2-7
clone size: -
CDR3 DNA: TGCGCCAGCTTCGTCTTACCGGGACAGGATGTCTACGAGCAGTACTTC
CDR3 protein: CASFVLPGQDVYEQYF

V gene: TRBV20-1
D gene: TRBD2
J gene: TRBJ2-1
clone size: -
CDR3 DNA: TGCAGTGCTAGCGGGACTAGCGGGATACGGTTCTTC
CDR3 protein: CSASGTSGIRFF

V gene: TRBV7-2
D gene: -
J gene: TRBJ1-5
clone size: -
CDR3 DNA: TGTGCCAGCAGCCCCGGTGGGGGGCGTAGCAATCAGCCCCAGCATTTT
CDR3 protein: CASSPGGGRSNQPQHF

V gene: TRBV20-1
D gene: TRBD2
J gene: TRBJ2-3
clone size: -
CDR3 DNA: TGCAGTGCTAGCGCGGGACTAGCGGGAGGCACAGATACGCAGTATTTT
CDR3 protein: CSASAGLAGGTDTQYF

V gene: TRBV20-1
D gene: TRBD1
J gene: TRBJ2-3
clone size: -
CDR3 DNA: TGCAGTGCTTCCGGGACAGGAGTTTCGTGGACAGATACGCAGTATTTT
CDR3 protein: CSASGTGVSWTDTQYF

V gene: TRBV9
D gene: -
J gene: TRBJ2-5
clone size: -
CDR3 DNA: TGTGCCAGCAGCGTGGGCATCGGTCCCCAGACCCAGTACTTC
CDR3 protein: CASSVGIGPQTQYF

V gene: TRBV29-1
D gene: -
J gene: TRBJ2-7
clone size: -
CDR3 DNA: TGCAGCGTTGAGGTGGGGGCCGAGTTGTTTTACGAGCAGTACTTC
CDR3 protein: CSVEVGAELFYEQYF

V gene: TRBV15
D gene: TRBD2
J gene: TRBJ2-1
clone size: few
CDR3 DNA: TGTGCCACCAGCAGCCGACTAGCGGGGGCCTACAATGAGCAGTTCTTC
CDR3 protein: CATSSRLAGAYNEQFF

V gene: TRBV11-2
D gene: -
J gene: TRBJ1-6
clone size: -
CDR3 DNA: TGTGCCAGCAGCTTAGATTTGGCAAAGAATTCACCCCTCCACTTT
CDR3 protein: CASSLDLAKNSPLHF

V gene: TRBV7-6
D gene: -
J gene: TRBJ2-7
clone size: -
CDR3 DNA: TGTGCCAGCAGCGAATGGACAGACAGTTCATCTGGGGAGCAGTACTTC
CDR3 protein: CASSEWTDSSSGEQYF

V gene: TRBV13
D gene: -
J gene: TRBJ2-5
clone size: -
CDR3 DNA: TGTGCCAGCAGCTTGACAGGCGGAGGGGGGGGAGAGACCCAGTACTTC
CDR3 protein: CASSLTGGGGGETQYF

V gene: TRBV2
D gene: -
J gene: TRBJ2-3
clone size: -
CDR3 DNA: TGTGCCAGCAGTGGAAATCGGGGGCCATATACGCAGTATTTT
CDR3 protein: CASSGNRGPYTQYF

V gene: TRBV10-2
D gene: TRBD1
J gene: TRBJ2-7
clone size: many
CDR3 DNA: TGCGCCAGCAGTGAGTCGAGGGCAGGGGGCAACGAGCAGTACTTC
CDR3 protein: CASSESRAGGNEQYF

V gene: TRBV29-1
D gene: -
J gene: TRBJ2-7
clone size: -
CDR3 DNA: TGCAGCGTCCTAACGGGGTACGAGCAGTACTTC
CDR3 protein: CSVLTGYEQYF

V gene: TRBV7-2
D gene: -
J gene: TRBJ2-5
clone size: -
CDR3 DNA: TGTGCCAGCACCATATGGAGGGGCGCCTTTCAAGAGACCCAGTACTTC
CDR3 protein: CASTIWRGAFQETQYF

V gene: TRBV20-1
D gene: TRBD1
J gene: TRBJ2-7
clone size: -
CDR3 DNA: TGCAGTGCCTCCTGGGACAGGGGGCTTTACGAGCAGTACTTC
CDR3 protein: CSASWDRGLYEQYF

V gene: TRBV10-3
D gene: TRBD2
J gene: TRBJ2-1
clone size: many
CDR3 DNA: TGTGCCATCCGGGGGGGCGGGGGGGCCGTAGAGCAGTTCTTC
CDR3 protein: CAIRGGGGAVEQFF

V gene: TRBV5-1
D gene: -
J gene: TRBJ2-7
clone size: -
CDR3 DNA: TGCGCCAGCAGCTCTTACGGACGGGGAATGGAGTACGAGCAGTACTTC
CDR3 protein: CASSSYGRGMEYEQYF

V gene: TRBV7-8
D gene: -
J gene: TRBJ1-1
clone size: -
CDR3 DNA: TGTGCCAGCAGCTTAGAACCGGGCTGGGAAGCTTTCTTT
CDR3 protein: CASSLEPGWEAFF

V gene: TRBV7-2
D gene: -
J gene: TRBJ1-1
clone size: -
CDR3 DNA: TGTGCCAGCAGCCCGGGAACAGCTGAAGCTTTCTTT
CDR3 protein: CASSPGTAEAFF

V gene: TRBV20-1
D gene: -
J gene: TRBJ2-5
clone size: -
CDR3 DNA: TGCAGTGCTAGAGCACGGGTAGTGGGGGATAGAGAGACCCAGTACTTC
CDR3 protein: CSARARVVGDRETQYF

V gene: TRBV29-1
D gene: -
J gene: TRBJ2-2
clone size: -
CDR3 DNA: TGCAGCGCCAAAGGGGTAGAGTTAAACACCGGGGAGCTGTTTTTT
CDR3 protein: CSAKGVELNTGELFF

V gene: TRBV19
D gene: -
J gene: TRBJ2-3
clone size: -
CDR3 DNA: TGTGCCAGTAGTCCAGGGTCAGATACGCAGTATTTT
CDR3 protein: CASSPGSDTQYF

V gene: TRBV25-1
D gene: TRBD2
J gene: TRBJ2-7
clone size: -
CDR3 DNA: TGTGCCAGCAGCATTACTAGCGGGAGTGAATACGAGCAGTACTTC
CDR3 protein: CASSITSGSEYEQYF

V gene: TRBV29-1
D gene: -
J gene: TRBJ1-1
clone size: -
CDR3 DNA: TGCAGCGTTGGGAGGGGGGACACTGAAGCTTTCTTT
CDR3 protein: CSVGRGDTEAFF

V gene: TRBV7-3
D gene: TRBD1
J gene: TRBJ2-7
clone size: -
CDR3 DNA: TGTGCCAGCAGCTTAATGGGGACAGGGGGCTACGAGCAGTACTTC
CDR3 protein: CASSLMGTGGYEQYF

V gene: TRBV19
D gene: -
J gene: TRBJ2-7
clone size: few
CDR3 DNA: TGTGCCAGTAGCCCTCAGGACAGAAACGAGCAGTACTTC
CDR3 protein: CASSPQDRNEQYF

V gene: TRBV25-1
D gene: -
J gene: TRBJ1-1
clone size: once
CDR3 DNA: TGTGCCAGCAGTGAATCGGGCCATGAAGCTTTCTTT
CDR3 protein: CASSESGHEAFF

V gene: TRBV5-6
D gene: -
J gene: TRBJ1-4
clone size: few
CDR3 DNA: TGTGCCAGCAGCTTGGGAGGGTCCGGAAAACTGTTTTTT
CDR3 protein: CASSLGGSGKLFF